The 6 T cell receptor beta chains below come from one sample, sequenced in a study of cytomegalovirus exposure and HLA in healthy donors. The PCR was carried out with 60 Vbeta primers and 13 Jbeta primers. Sequencing used immunoSEQ multiplex PCR; TCRdb keeps in-frame clones, though not all of them. The data hold 180,000 or so clones, with more than 60% observed a single time. The sequenced sample consisted of PBMCs. The receptor source for this set is a woman in her thirties or forties in good health and CMV-seropositive.

This clone came up a few times. The sample carries other DNA sequences with the same CDR3. The CDR3 region is CASSLAPGGGTEAFF. The CDR3 DNA follows: TGTGCCAGCAGCTTAGCTCCGGGAGGGGGCACTGAAGCTTTCTTT. The chain links TRBV7-2 to TRBJ1-1; the D gene is possibly TRBD1 (6 bases). Germline V gene sequence: CDR1 SGHTA, CDR2 FQGNSA. The CDR3 spans 15 residues. V shed 0 bases and J shed 4 bases, with 12 bases lying between them.

This clone was detected only a few times. The V and J genes are TRBV7-6 and TRBJ2-1; 14 positions match TRBD2. The CDR3 covers 20 residues. Germline V gene sequence: CDR1 SGHVS, CDR2 FNYEAQ. J gave up 2 bases and V 5 bases, and 14 bases lay outside the gene matches. CDR3 region: CASSGFLGTSGSRTYNEQFF. CDR3 DNA: TGTGCCAGCAGCGGATTCCTGGGGACTAGCGGGAGTCGTACCTACAATGAGCAGTTCTTC.

V and J are TRBV7-2 and TRBJ2-1, with 10 nucleotides matching TRBD2. V was pared by 4 bases and J by 3 bases, with 6 bases of the junction left unmatched. The germline CDR1 and CDR2 sequences are SGHTA and FQGNSA. This CDR3 comprises 16 residues. CDR3 sequence: CASSSRGLAYYNEQFF. For the CDR3, the DNA is TGTGCCAGCAGCTCCCGGGGACTAGCGTACTACAATGAGCAGTTCTTC.

In its sample, this clone was seen a few times. The rearrangement uses TRBV29-1 and TRBJ2-7, with 7 bases aligning to TRBD1. V was clipped by 6 bases and J by 0 bases; unmatched bases: 8. The germline gives CDR1 SQVTM, CDR2 ANQGSEA. The CDR3 is 14 residues long. Here the CDR3 DNA reads TGCAGCGTCGCTCAGGGGGAACACTCCTACGAGCAGTACTTC. Translation: CSVAQGEHSYEQYF.

As to this clone: A read error may produce the germline difference seen at one junction end. This chain connects TRBV7-9 to TRBJ2-7; TRBD1 matches at 7 bases. Germline CDR1 SEHNR, CDR2 FQNEAQ (reference sequence). The CDR3 runs to 18 residues. The CDR3 sequence is CSSSLSMLGTGDRYEQYF. The DNA for the CDR3 is TGTTCCAGCAGCTTATCGATGCTCGGAACAGGGGATAGGTACGAGCAGTACTTC.

V is TRBV15 and J is TRBJ1-5; possibly TRBD1 for D (6 bases). Looked up from germline, CDR1 is LNHNV and CDR2 is YYDKDF (reference sequence). This CDR3 is built from 15 residues. The germline V and J ends were trimmed by 4 bases and 5 bases, with 15 bases remaining between them. CDR3 bases: TGTGCCACCAGCAAAGTACAGGGTGGGTATCAGCCCCAGCATTTT. This encodes CATSKVQGGYQPQHF.